These 2 T cell receptor beta chains were sequenced from one sample in a study of neurological immune-mediated disorders. Using its own MiXCR run on the 5' RACE reads, TCRdb lists one record per CDR3 protein. The table has 55,000 to 70,000 distinct CDR3 sequences, over 5% seen once. Source material: PBMCs. The source is a human donor with multiple sclerosis. The donor label of this sample is uncertain.

This clonotype has ten or more counts. The J gene is TRBJ1-5, the V gene TRBV20-1; 7 nucleotides agree with TRBD1. The length of the CDR3 is 15 residues. Unmatched junction bases numbered 7, after V lost 5 bases and J lost 0 bases. Germline V gene lookup returns CDR1 DFQATT and CDR2 SNEGSKA (reference sequence). DNA for the CDR3: TGCAGTGCTCAGGACAGGTTAAATAGCAATCAGCCCCAGCATTTT. This sequence encodes CSAQDRLNSNQPQHF.

In this sample, this clonotype turned up many times. The V and J genes are TRBV5-1 and TRBJ2-3, with a weak D call TRBD2 (5 bases). The germline V and J ends were trimmed by 0 bases and 0 bases, with 11 bases remaining between them. Germline loops: CDR1 SGHRS, CDR2 YFSETQ. This CDR3 comprises 16 residues. This chain's CDR3 is CASSLVLGASTDTQYF. CDR3 DNA: TGCGCCAGCAGCTTGGTTCTGGGAGCTAGCACAGATACGCAGTATTTT.